This T cell receptor (beta chain) was identified in a study of beta chain features in type 1 diabetes. Background on the study: Patients were similar to healthy donors in age and gender (as well as in cell yields).

Points from the study as a whole: For TCRB rearrangement, an influence of HLA type remained unresolved here. Moderate but significant shortening of TCRB CDR3s was recorded in all four CD4+ subsets from Type 1 diabetes patients.

One heparinised draw, averaging around 120 mL, was taken per donor. The study reverse transcribed the entire isolated RNA, so it sequenced expressed TCRB transcripts. Sequencing was performed with immunoSEQ multiplex PCR; in TCRdb, only in-frame clones are kept and a portion is missing. The sample includes 600,000 or so clones, around 12% of them seen just once. This clone was seen a few times. The antigen is not known. The CDR3 extends over 13 amino acids. Germline V CDR1 and CDR2: MNHEY, SMNVEV (reference sequence). V gave up 6 bases and J gave up 10 bases; unmatched junction bases: 10. What was sequenced was naive CD4+ T cells from blood. The chain carries TRBV27 and TRBJ2-7; 9 bases are a match to TRBD1. The receptor was derived from a man under 40 with type 1 diabetes. The CDR3 DNA follows: TGTGCCAGCAGCCCGGGACAGGGAATTAGACAGTACTTC. Residues: CASSPGQGIRQYF.